This is a list of T cell receptor beta chains from one sample in a study of cytomegalovirus exposure and HLA in healthy donors. Only in-frame clones appear in the TCRdb table, and some are missing; sequencing was by immunoSEQ multiplex PCR. Here the sample spans about 180,000 clones, about 80% being singletons. The sample consisted of PBMCs. Source of these receptors: a woman aged 45-59 years in good health and CMV-seronegative. Each CDR3 is given with its conserved first and last residue. A D gene is named only where the DNA matches it firmly. Rows give clone size only sometimes, using once, few, many, or a class for an expanded clone.

D gene: .; V gene: TRBV7-8; J gene: TRBJ2-7; clone size: once; CDR3 protein: CASSVPALSGLYEQYF; CDR3 DNA: TGTGCCAGCAGTGTCCCCGCCTTGAGCGGGCTCTACGAGCAGTACTTC
D gene: TRBD1; V gene: TRBV5-6; J gene: TRBJ1-4; clone size: .; CDR3 protein: CASSSQGIGTNEKLFF; CDR3 DNA: TGTGCCAGCAGTTCACAGGGGATCGGCACTAATGAAAAACTGTTTTTT
D gene: TRBD1; V gene: TRBV18; J gene: TRBJ1-1; clone size: .; CDR3 protein: CASSVDRVTEAFF; CDR3 DNA: TGTGCCAGCTCAGTAGACAGGGTCACTGAAGCTTTCTTT
D gene: .; V gene: TRBV5-1; J gene: TRBJ2-1; clone size: once; CDR3 protein: CASSRDNYNEQFF; CDR3 DNA: TGCGCCAGCAGCCGGGACAATTACAATGAGCAGTTCTTC
D gene: TRBD1; V gene: TRBV29-1; J gene: TRBJ2-1; clone size: .; CDR3 protein: CSVVPGTGGHDEQFF; CDR3 DNA: TGCAGCGTTGTCCCCGGGACAGGGGGTCACGATGAGCAGTTCTTC
D gene: .; V gene: TRBV30; J gene: TRBJ1-5; clone size: .; CDR3 protein: CACRGESNQPQHF; CDR3 DNA: TGTGCCTGCAGGGGAGAGAGCAATCAGCCCCAGCATTTT
D gene: TRBD2; V gene: TRBV18; J gene: TRBJ2-1; clone size: .; CDR3 protein: CASSAAGGGLDEQFF; CDR3 DNA: TGTGCCAGCTCGGCAGCGGGAGGGGGCTTGGATGAGCAGTTCTTC
D gene: TRBD1; V gene: TRBV5-1; J gene: TRBJ2-1; clone size: .; CDR3 protein: CASSPDRTYNEQFF; CDR3 DNA: TGCGCCAGCAGCCCGGACAGGACCTACAATGAGCAGTTCTTC
D gene: .; V gene: TRBV6-5; J gene: TRBJ2-5; clone size: .; CDR3 protein: CASTPLGASQETQYF; CDR3 DNA: TGTGCCAGCACCCCCCTGGGGGCTAGTCAAGAGACCCAGTACTTC
D gene: .; V gene: TRBV20-1; J gene: TRBJ1-1; clone size: .; CDR3 protein: CSASHRVLAFF; CDR3 DNA: TGCAGTGCTAGCCACAGGGTCTTAGCTTTCTTT
D gene: .; V gene: TRBV7-9; J gene: TRBJ1-2; clone size: few; CDR3 protein: CASSQTAANYGYTF; CDR3 DNA: TGTGCCAGCAGCCAGACAGCCGCTAACTATGGCTACACCTTC
D gene: .; V gene: TRBV9; J gene: TRBJ1-4; clone size: .; CDR3 protein: CASSVAGRINEKLFF; CDR3 DNA: TGTGCCAGCAGCGTAGCAGGGAGGATTAATGAAAAACTGTTTTTT
D gene: TRBD1; V gene: TRBV19; J gene: TRBJ1-3; clone size: .; CDR3 protein: CASIARAGQVSGNTIYF; CDR3 DNA: TGTGCCAGTATCGCTAGGGCGGGACAGGTCTCTGGAAACACCATATATTTT
D gene: TRBD2; V gene: TRBV5-1; J gene: TRBJ2-7; clone size: .; CDR3 protein: CASTDSGRPSYEQYF; CDR3 DNA: TGCGCCAGCACCGATAGCGGGAGGCCTTCCTACGAGCAGTACTTC
D gene: .; V gene: TRBV11-3; J gene: TRBJ2-1; clone size: .; CDR3 protein: CASSLAGVDNEQFF; CDR3 DNA: TGTGCCAGCAGCTTAGCGGGAGTCGACAATGAGCAGTTCTTC
D gene: TRBD1; V gene: TRBV9; J gene: TRBJ2-7; clone size: .; CDR3 protein: CASSPGQGLYEQYF; CDR3 DNA: TGTGCCAGCAGCCCCGGACAGGGACTCTACGAGCAGTACTTC
D gene: TRBD1; V gene: TRBV7-9; J gene: TRBJ2-7; clone size: .; CDR3 protein: CASSWGQGVYF; CDR3 DNA: TGTGCCAGCAGCTGGGGACAGGGAGTTTACTTC
D gene: .; V gene: TRBV2; J gene: TRBJ2-7; clone size: .; CDR3 protein: CASSDRVRGLGEQYF; CDR3 DNA: TGTGCCAGCAGTGACCGGGTTAGGGGGTTGGGCGAGCAGTACTTC
D gene: .; V gene: TRBV19; J gene: TRBJ2-5; clone size: .; CDR3 protein: CASSRGNHQETQYF; CDR3 DNA: TGTGCCAGCTCGAGGGGGAACCATCAAGAGACCCAGTACTTC
D gene: TRBD2; V gene: TRBV9; J gene: TRBJ2-7; clone size: .; CDR3 protein: CASSVGGAGGPDEQYF; CDR3 DNA: TGTGCCAGCAGCGTGGGGGGAGCGGGAGGGCCCGACGAGCAGTACTTC
D gene: TRBD1; V gene: TRBV19; J gene: TRBJ1-1; clone size: .; CDR3 protein: CASTGTGKGNTEAFF; CDR3 DNA: TGTGCCAGTACAGGGACAGGGAAAGGGAACACTGAAGCTTTCTTT
D gene: .; V gene: TRBV7-9; J gene: TRBJ2-3; clone size: .; CDR3 protein: CASSGAGYTQYF; CDR3 DNA: TGTGCCAGCAGCGGAGCGGGTTATACGCAGTATTTT
D gene: TRBD1; V gene: TRBV2; J gene: TRBJ1-2; clone size: once; CDR3 protein: CASSAQTGTDYGYTF; CDR3 DNA: TGTGCCAGCAGTGCACAGACAGGGACCGACTATGGCTACACCTTC
D gene: .; V gene: TRBV5-6; J gene: TRBJ2-7; clone size: .; CDR3 protein: CASSPEGNDYEQYF; CDR3 DNA: TGTGCCAGCAGCCCGGAGGGGAACGACTACGAGCAGTACTTC
D gene: TRBD2; V gene: TRBV19; J gene: TRBJ2-3; clone size: .; CDR3 protein: CASQRGAGTDTQYF; CDR3 DNA: TGTGCCAGCCAGCGGGGGGCGGGCACAGATACGCAGTATTTT
D gene: TRBD1; V gene: TRBV28; J gene: TRBJ1-5; clone size: .; CDR3 protein: CASRTGFSNQPQHF; CDR3 DNA: TGTGCCAGCAGGACAGGGTTTAGCAATCAGCCCCAGCATTTT
D gene: TRBD1; V gene: TRBV4-1; J gene: TRBJ1-5; clone size: once; CDR3 protein: CASSQGVGQGGISNQPQHF; CDR3 DNA: TGCGCCAGCAGCCAAGGGGTGGGACAGGGTGGGATAAGCAATCAGCCCCAGCATTTT
D gene: TRBD2; V gene: TRBV4-3; J gene: TRBJ2-2; clone size: .; CDR3 protein: CASSQNGGGMAGELFF; CDR3 DNA: TGCGCCAGCAGCCAAAACGGGGGGGGGATGGCCGGGGAGCTGTTTTTT
D gene: .; V gene: TRBV5-1; J gene: TRBJ2-2; clone size: .; CDR3 protein: CASRLDSGELFF; CDR3 DNA: TGCGCCAGCAGACTTGACAGCGGGGAGCTGTTTTTT
D gene: .; V gene: TRBV7-2; J gene: TRBJ2-7; clone size: .; CDR3 protein: CASSLAFLVEQYF; CDR3 DNA: TGTGCCAGCAGCTTAGCGTTTCTAGTCGAGCAGTACTTC
D gene: TRBD1; V gene: TRBV5-6; J gene: TRBJ2-7; clone size: .; CDR3 protein: CASSPDRGRLLSYEQYF; CDR3 DNA: TGTGCCAGCAGCCCGGACAGGGGGCGCCTTCTTTCCTACGAGCAGTACTTC
D gene: TRBD1; V gene: TRBV9; J gene: TRBJ2-1; clone size: .; CDR3 protein: CASSLNRGQDEQFF; CDR3 DNA: TGTGCCAGCAGCCTCAACAGGGGGCAGGATGAGCAGTTCTTC
D gene: .; V gene: TRBV9; J gene: TRBJ1-2; clone size: .; CDR3 protein: CASSVGAGARYGYTF; CDR3 DNA: TGTGCCAGCAGCGTAGGAGCAGGTGCACGCTATGGCTACACCTTC
D gene: .; V gene: TRBV5-6; J gene: TRBJ1-1; clone size: .; CDR3 protein: CASSLAGWNTEAFF; CDR3 DNA: TGTGCCAGCAGCTTGGCCGGTTGGAACACTGAAGCTTTCTTT
D gene: TRBD2; V gene: TRBV18; J gene: TRBJ2-5; clone size: .; CDR3 protein: CASSPRGGPSETQYF; CDR3 DNA: TGTGCCAGCTCACCACGCGGGGGACCCTCAGAGACCCAGTACTTC
D gene: TRBD2; V gene: TRBV6-6; J gene: TRBJ2-5; clone size: .; CDR3 protein: CASSDSGASQETQYF; CDR3 DNA: TGTGCCAGCAGTGATAGCGGGGCTAGCCAAGAGACCCAGTACTTC
D gene: TRBD2; V gene: TRBV19; J gene: TRBJ2-2; clone size: .; CDR3 protein: CASSSLAGGELFF; CDR3 DNA: TGTGCCAGTAGTTCCCTAGCGGGTGGGGAGCTGTTTTTT
D gene: TRBD1; V gene: TRBV29-1; J gene: TRBJ1-2; clone size: .; CDR3 protein: CSGGRGDYGYTF; CDR3 DNA: TGCAGCGGCGGCAGGGGGGACTATGGCTACACCTTC
D gene: .; V gene: TRBV15; J gene: TRBJ2-7; clone size: .; CDR3 protein: CATSRDPRESSLREQYF; CDR3 DNA: TGTGCCACCAGCAGAGATCCTCGGGAATCCTCTCTACGGGAGCAGTACTTC
D gene: .; V gene: TRBV19; J gene: TRBJ1-2; clone size: few; CDR3 protein: CASHLQGRSNGYTF; CDR3 DNA: TGTGCCAGTCACCTACAGGGTAGGAGTAATGGCTACACCTTC
D gene: TRBD2; V gene: TRBV27; J gene: TRBJ2-1; clone size: few; CDR3 protein: CASSLYPAGGRGEQFF; CDR3 DNA: TGTGCCAGCAGTTTATATCCAGCGGGGGGGCGGGGTGAGCAGTTCTTC
D gene: TRBD2; V gene: TRBV7-3; J gene: TRBJ2-1; clone size: .; CDR3 protein: CASSLIAGGRNNEQFF; CDR3 DNA: TGTGCCAGCAGCTTAATAGCGGGAGGGCGGAACAATGAGCAGTTCTTC
D gene: TRBD2; V gene: TRBV7-8; J gene: TRBJ2-5; clone size: .; CDR3 protein: CASSNLAGGRSETQYF; CDR3 DNA: TGTGCCAGCAGCAACTTAGCGGGGGGGCGTTCAGAGACCCAGTACTTC
D gene: TRBD2; V gene: TRBV9; J gene: TRBJ2-6; clone size: .; CDR3 protein: CASSTLAGGTSGANVLTF; CDR3 DNA: TGTGCCAGCAGCACTCTAGCGGGAGGAACTTCTGGGGCCAACGTCCTGACTTTC
D gene: .; V gene: TRBV30; J gene: TRBJ2-3; clone size: .; CDR3 protein: CAWRSTTDTQYF; CDR3 DNA: TGTGCCTGGAGGAGCACCACAGATACGCAGTATTTT
D gene: .; V gene: TRBV2; J gene: TRBJ2-3; clone size: .; CDR3 protein: CASSEFITSTDTQYF; CDR3 DNA: TGTGCCAGCAGTGAATTTATAACTAGCACAGATACGCAGTATTTT
D gene: .; V gene: TRBV5-4; J gene: TRBJ2-7; clone size: .; CDR3 protein: CASSLERPPYEQYF; CDR3 DNA: TGTGCCAGCAGCTTGGAGAGGCCCCCCTACGAGCAGTACTTC
D gene: TRBD1; V gene: TRBV2; J gene: TRBJ1-5; clone size: few; CDR3 protein: CASSVQGAQNQPQHF; CDR3 DNA: TGTGCCAGCAGTGTTCAGGGGGCACAGAATCAGCCCCAGCATTTT
D gene: TRBD2; V gene: TRBV10-1; J gene: TRBJ2-1; clone size: .; CDR3 protein: CASSAPPSGRVLFF; CDR3 DNA: TGCGCCAGCAGCGCACCTCCTAGCGGGAGGGTCTTGTTCTTC
D gene: TRBD2; V gene: TRBV15; J gene: TRBJ2-1; clone size: .; CDR3 protein: CATSRRSGSHNGEQFF; CDR3 DNA: TGTGCCACCAGCAGACGTAGCGGGAGCCACAACGGTGAGCAGTTCTTC
D gene: TRBD2; V gene: TRBV28; J gene: TRBJ2-7; clone size: .; CDR3 protein: CASSPWEGPSPTLYF; CDR3 DNA: TGTGCCAGCAGTCCTTGGGAGGGGCCCTCACCTACTCTGTACTTC
D gene: TRBD2; V gene: TRBV2; J gene: TRBJ2-5; clone size: few; CDR3 protein: CASSSGGGASGRIQYF; CDR3 DNA: TGTGCCAGCAGCTCGGGGGGAGGGGCTAGCGGGAGAATCCAGTACTTC